The sequence of this T cell receptor (beta chain) was determined in a study of blood T cell repertoires in COVID-19. Overall study: There were acute and convalescent COVID-19 samples, and they came from the United States, Italy and Spain. Nucleic acid was either cDNA or gDNA, and it came from T cells, B-cell-depleted T cells, or PBMCs.

Per the authors' pipeline: Researchers report that nucleated cell counts were estimated from reference gene primer amplification. Measured with immunoSEQ multiplex PCR; TCRdb has only the in-frame clones, and not every one. From that table come the V and J calls and clone size; the DNA was used to work out D and trimming. The top ten clones hold around 5% of a sample with approximately 40,000 clones, roughly 90% of them seen once. The CDR3 totals 14 residues. Germline values: CDR1 SGHAT, CDR2 FQNNGV. Between the trimmed V and J ends, which lost 3 bases and 4 bases, there was a span of 7 bases. J is TRBJ2-6 and V is TRBV11-2, with unresolved D. The specimen sequenced was peripheral blood. The TCR comes from a human donor in a cohort sampled during active COVID-19. The CDR3 nucleotides are TGTGCCAGCAGCTTTATTAGAGGGGCCAACGTCCTGACTTTC. Its protein product is CASSFIRGANVLTF.